This T cell receptor (beta chain) came from a study of T cell responses to AZD1222 COVID-19 vaccine. General observations from the study: Baseline serology detected seropositivity in only a handful of AZD1222 recipients. The peak T cell response came first, and repertoires were sampled only after it.

Sequencing was performed with immunoSEQ multiplex PCR; in TCRdb, only in-frame clones are kept and a portion is missing. The sample lists 96,000 or so clones, nearly 90% seen once, with more than 1.5% in the top ten. Germline assignment: CDR1 MDHEN and CDR2 SYDVKM. V lost 1 base and J lost 0, with 11 bases in between. The CDR3 has 16 amino acids. A remark on this clone: Its antigen is undetermined.

The chain uses TRBV28 and TRBJ2-3; D is uncertain. Sequencing was performed on peripheral blood, taken on day 0 of AZD1222 vaccination. The TCR comes from an adult in good health. DNA for the CDR3: TGTGCCAGCAGTTTATCCGGGTCCACTAGCACAGATACGCAGTATTTT. Residues: CASSLSGSTSTDTQYF. Supplemented by reference TRBV28 and TRBJ2-3, the full variable domain reads DVKVTQSSRYLVKRTGEKVFLECVQDMDHENMFWYRQDPGLGLRLIYFSYDVKMKEKGDIPEGYSVSREKKERFSLILESASTNQTSMYLCASSLSGSTSTDTQYFGPGTRLTVL.